This entry concerns a single TCR beta chain. The target antigen is unknown. These data are taken from a study of a mutant IDH1 vaccine in newly diagnosed glioma. Regarding time point: week 23, last vaccination. The vaccine gave 300 ug of a 20-mer mutant IDH1 peptide subcutaneously per dose. The method was immunoSEQ multiplex PCR; TCRdb's version includes in-frame clones alone and lacks a portion of them. The sample includes fewer than 30,000 clones, approximately 84% of them seen just once. The sample in question was PBMCs, obtained from a glioma patient whose treatment included an IDH1 peptide vaccine. This receptor was taken from a woman between 18 and 29 years old with glioma.

DNA of the CDR3: TGTGCCAGCTCATCAGGGACAGGGGTTCACTATGGCTACACCTTC. It is translated as CASSSGTGVHYGYTF. The chain is built from TRBV18 and TRBJ1-2, with 10 positions matching TRBD1. This CDR3 has 15 amino acids. The germline V gene encodes CDR1 KGHSH and CDR2 LQKENI. Germline trimming cut 5 bases from V and 3 bases from J; bases unmatched to any gene: 6.